This T cell receptor beta chain was identified during a study of T cell responses to AZD1222 COVID-19 vaccine. The data were produced by immunoSEQ multiplex PCR, yet TCRdb's version contains in-frame clones alone and is incomplete. The sample holds approximately 130,000 clones; nearly 95% are singletons and the top ten take about 0.91%. Of note for this clone: Its antigen is currently unknown.

Notes on the study in general: Seropositive AZD1222 recipients at baseline numbered only six or seven. No repertoire was sampled before or during the peak T cell response, only after it.

Germline CDR1 LNHDA, CDR2 SQIVND (reference sequence). V lost 5 bases to trimming and J lost 5 bases; unmatched junction nucleotides: 7. CDR3 size: 14 residues. Sequencing was performed on peripheral blood, taken on day 0 of AZD1222 vaccination. The receptor's source is an adult in good health. The rearrangement joins TRBV19 to TRBJ1-1; 8 bases are shared with TRBD1. The CDR3 sequence is CASSLGQGRTEAFF. The CDR3 DNA reads TGTGCCAGTAGTCTAGGACAGGGTCGGACTGAAGCTTTCTTT.